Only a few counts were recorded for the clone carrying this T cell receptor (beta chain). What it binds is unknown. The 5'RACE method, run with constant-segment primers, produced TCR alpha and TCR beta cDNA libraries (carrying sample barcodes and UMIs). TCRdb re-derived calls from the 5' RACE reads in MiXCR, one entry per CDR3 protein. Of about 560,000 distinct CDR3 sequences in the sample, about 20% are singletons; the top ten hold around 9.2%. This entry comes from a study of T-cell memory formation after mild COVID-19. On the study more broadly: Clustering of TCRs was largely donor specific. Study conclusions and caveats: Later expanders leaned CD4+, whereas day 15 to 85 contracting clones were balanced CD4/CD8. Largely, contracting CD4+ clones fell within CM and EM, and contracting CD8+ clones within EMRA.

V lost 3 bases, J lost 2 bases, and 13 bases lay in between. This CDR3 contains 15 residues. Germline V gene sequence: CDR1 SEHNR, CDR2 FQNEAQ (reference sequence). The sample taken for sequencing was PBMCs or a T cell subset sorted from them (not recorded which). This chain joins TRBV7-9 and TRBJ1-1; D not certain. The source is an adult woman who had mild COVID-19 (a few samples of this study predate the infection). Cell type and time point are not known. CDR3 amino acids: CASSFDPRQNTEAFF. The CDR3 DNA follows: TGTGCCAGCAGCTTTGATCCTCGTCAAAACACTGAAGCTTTCTTT.